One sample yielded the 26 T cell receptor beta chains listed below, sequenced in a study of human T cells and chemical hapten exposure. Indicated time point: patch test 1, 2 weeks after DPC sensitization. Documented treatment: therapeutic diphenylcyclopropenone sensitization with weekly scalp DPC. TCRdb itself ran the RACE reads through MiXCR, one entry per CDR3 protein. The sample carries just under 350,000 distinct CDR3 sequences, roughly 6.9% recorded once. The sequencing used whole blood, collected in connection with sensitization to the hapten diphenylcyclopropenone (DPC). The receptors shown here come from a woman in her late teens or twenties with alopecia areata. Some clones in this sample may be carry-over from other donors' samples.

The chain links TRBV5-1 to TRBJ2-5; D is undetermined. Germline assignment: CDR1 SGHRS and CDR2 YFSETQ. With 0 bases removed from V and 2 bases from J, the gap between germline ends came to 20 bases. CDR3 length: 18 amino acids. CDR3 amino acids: CASSLGLGSASFQETQYF. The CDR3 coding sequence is TGCGCCAGCAGCTTGGGTCTAGGATCGGCCTCCTTTCAAGAGACCCAGTACTTC.

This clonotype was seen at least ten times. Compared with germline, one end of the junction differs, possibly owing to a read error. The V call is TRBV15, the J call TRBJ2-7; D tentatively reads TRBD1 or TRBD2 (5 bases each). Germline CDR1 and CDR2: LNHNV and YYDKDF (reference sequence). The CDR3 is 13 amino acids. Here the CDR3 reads CATSRDRGASSIF. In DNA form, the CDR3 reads TGTGCCACCAGCAGAGACAGAGGGGCGAGCAGTATCTTC.

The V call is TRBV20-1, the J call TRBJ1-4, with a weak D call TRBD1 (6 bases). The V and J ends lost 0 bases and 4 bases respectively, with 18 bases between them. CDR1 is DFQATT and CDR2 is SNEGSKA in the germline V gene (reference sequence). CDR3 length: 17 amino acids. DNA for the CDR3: TGCAGTGCTAGAGATTTTGGGACAAGTAACCGTAATGAAAAACTGTTTTTT. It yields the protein CSARDFGTSNRNEKLFF.

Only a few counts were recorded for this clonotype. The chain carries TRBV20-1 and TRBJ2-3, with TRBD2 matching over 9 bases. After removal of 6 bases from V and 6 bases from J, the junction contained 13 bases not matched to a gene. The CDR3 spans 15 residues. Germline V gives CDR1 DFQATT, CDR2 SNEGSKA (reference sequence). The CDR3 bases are TGCAGTGCGAGACCGGGACTAGCAGAATCGGATACGCAGTATTTT. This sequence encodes CSARPGLAESDTQYF.

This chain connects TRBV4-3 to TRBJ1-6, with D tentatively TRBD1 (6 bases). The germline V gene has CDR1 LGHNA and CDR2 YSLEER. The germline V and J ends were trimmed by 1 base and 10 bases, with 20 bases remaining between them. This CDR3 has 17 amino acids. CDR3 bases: TGCGCCAGCAGCCAAGGGATATCGGGACAAGCCGGCTCACCCCTCCACTTT. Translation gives CASSQGISGQAGSPLHF.

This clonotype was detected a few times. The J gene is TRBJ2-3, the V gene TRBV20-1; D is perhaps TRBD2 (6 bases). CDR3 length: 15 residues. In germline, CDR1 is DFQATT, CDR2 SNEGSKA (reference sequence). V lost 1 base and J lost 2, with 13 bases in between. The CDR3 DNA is TGCAGTGCTAGAGGTGCAGGGCGGGACACAGATACGCAGTATTTT. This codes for CSARGAGRDTDTQYF.

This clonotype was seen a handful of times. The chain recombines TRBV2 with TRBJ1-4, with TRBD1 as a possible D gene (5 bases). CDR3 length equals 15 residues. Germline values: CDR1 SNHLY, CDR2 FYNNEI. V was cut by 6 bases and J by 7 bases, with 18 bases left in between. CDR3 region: CASRGDGLNTEKLFF. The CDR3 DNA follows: TGTGCCAGCAGGGGGGACGGCCTTAATACTGAAAAACTGTTTTTT.

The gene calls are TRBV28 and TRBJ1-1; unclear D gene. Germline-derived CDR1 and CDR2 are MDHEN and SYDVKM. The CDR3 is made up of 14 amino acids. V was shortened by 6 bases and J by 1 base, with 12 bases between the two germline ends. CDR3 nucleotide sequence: TGTGCCAGCAGATCACGGTCAGCGAACACTGAAGCTTTCTTT. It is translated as CASRSRSANTEAFF.

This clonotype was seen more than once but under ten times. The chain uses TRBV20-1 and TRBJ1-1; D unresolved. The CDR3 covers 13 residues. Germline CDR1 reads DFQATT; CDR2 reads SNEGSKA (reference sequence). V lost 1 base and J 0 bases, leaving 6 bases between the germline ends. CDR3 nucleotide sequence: TGCAGTGCTAGAGGTCGGCTGAACACTGAAGCTTTCTTT. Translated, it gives CSARGRLNTEAFF.

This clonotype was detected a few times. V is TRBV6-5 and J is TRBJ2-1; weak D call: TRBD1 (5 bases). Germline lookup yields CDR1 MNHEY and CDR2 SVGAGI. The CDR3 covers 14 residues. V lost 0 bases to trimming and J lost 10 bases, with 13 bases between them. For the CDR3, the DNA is TGTGCCAGCAGTTACTCGAAAGGGGCGAGAGAGCAGTTCTTC. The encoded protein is CASSYSKGAREQFF.

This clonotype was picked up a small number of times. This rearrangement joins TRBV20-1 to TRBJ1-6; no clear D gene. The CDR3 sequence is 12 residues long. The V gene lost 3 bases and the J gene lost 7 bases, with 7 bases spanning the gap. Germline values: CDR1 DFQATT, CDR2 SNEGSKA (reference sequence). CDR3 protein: CSARGNNSPLHF. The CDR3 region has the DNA TGCAGTGCTAGGGGGAACAATTCACCCCTCCACTTT.

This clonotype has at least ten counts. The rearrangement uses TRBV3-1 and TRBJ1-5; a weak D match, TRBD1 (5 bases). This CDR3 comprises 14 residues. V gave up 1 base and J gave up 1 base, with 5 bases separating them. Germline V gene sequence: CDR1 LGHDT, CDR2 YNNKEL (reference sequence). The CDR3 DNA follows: TGTGCCAGCAGCCAAGGGGGGAGCAATCAGCCCCAGCATTTT. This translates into CASSQGGSNQPQHF.

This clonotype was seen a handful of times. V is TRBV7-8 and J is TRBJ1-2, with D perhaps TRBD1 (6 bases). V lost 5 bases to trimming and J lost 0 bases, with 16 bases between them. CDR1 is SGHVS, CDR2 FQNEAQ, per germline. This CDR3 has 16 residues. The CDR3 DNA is TGTGCCAGCAGCATCGGGACAATTCCTTCTAACTATGGCTACACCTTC. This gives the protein CASSIGTIPSNYGYTF.

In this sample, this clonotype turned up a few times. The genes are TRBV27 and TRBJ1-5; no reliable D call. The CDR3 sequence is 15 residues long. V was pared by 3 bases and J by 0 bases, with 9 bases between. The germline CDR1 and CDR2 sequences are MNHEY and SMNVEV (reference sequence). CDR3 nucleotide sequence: TGTGCCAGCAGTTTCGGCTCCGATAGCAATCAGCCCCAGCATTTT. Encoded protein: CASSFGSDSNQPQHF.

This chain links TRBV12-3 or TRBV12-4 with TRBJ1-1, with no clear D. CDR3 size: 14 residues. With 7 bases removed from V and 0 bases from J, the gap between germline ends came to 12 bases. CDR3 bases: TGTGCCAGCATGGATGACGGGATGAACACTGAAGCTTTCTTT. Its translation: CASMDDGMNTEAFF.

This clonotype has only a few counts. The CDR3 loop is CAISESGTAYGYTF. The CDR3 DNA reads TGTGCCATCAGTGAGTCGGGGACAGCTTATGGCTACACCTTC. The chain combines TRBV10-3 with TRBJ1-2, with 7 bases matching TRBD1. The germline CDR1 and CDR2 sequences are ENHRY and SYGVKD. V trimming: 0 bases; J trimming: 5 bases; junction bases outside the gene matches: 3. This CDR3 spans 14 amino acids.

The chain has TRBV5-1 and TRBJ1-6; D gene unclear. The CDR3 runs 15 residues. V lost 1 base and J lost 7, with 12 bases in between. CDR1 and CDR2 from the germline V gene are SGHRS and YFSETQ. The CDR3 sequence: CASSLQGLTNSPLHF. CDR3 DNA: TGCGCCAGCAGCTTGCAAGGACTCACCAATTCACCCCTCCACTTT.

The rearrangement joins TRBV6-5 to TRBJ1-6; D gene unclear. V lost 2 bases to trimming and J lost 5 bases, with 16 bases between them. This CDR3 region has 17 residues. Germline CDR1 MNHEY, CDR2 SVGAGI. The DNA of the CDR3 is TGTGCCAGCAGTTACGGATCGGGAGCTCGAAATAATTCACCCCTCCACTTT. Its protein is CASSYGSGARNNSPLHF.

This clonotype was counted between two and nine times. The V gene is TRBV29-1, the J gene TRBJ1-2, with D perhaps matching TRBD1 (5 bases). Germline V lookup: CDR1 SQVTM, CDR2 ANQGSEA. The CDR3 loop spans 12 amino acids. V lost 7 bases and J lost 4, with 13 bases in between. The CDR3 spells CSAVTERYGYTF. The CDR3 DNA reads TGCAGCGCAGTGACAGAGCGCTATGGCTACACCTTC.

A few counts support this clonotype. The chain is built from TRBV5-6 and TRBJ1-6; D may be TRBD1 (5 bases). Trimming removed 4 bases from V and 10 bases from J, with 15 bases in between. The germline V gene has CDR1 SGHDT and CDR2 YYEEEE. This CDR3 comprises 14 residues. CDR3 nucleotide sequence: TGTGCCAGCAGCCTGGGGGAACGGACGTCACCCCTCCACTTT. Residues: CASSLGERTSPLHF.

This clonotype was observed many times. The CDR3 here is CSATIRDGSFF. CDR3 bases: TGCAGTGCGACAATCCGGGACGGATCTTTCTTT. The rearrangement joins TRBV20-1 to TRBJ1-1; tentatively, D is TRBD1 (5 bases). Between the trimmed V and J ends, which lost 6 bases and 12 bases, there was a span of 17 bases. CDR3 length equals 11 residues. CDR1 is DFQATT and CDR2 is SNEGSKA in the germline V gene (reference sequence).

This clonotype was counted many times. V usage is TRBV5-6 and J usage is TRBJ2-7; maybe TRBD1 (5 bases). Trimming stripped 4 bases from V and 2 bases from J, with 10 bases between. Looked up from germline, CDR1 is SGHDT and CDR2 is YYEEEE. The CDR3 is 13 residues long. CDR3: CASSPGPPYEQYF. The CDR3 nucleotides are TGTGCCAGCAGCCCAGGGCCCCCCTACGAGCAGTACTTC.

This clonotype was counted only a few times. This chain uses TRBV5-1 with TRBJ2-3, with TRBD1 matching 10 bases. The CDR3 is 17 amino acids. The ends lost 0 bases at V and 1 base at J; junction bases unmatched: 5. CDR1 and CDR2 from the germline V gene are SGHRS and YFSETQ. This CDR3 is CASSLVEGQGRTDTQYF. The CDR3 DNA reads TGCGCCAGCAGCTTGGTTGAGGGACAGGGGCGCACAGATACGCAGTATTTT.

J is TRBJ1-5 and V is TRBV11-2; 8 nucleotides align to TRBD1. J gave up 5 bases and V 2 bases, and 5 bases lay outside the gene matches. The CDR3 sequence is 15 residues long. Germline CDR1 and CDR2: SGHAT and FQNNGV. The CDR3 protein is CASSLMGQVHQPQHF. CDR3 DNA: TGTGCCAGCAGCTTAATGGGACAGGTCCATCAGCCCCAGCATTTT.

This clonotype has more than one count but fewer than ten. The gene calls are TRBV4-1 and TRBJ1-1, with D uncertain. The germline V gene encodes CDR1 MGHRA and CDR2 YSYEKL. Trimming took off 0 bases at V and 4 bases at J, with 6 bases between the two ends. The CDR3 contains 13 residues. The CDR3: CASSQEGSTEAFF. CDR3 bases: TGCGCCAGCAGCCAAGAAGGGAGCACTGAAGCTTTCTTT.

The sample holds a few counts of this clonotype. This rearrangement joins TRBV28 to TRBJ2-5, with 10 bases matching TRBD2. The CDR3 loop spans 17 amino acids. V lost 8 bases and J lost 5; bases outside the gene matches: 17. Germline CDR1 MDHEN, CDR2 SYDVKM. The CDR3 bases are TGTGCCAGCCCTCCGTCCGGGATAGCGGGGGGTCACGAGACCCAGTACTTC. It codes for CASPPSGIAGGHETQYF.